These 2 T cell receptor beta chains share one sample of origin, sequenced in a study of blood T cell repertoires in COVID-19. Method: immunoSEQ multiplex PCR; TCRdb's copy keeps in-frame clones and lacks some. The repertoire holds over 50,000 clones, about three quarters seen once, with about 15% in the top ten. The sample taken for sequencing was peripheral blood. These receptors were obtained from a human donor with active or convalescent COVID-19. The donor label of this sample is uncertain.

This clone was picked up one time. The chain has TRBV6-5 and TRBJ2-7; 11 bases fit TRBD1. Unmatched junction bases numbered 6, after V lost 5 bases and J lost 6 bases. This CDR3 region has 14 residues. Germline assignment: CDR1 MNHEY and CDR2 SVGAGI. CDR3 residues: CASSPPGTGGEQYF. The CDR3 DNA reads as TGTGCCAGCAGTCCTCCCGGGACAGGGGGCGAGCAGTACTTC.

The CDR3 bases are TGCGCCAGCAGCCAAGATTTCAGGCCCAGCTCTGGAAACACCATATATTTT. It is translated as CASSQDFRPSSGNTIYF. This sequence joins TRBV4-1 and TRBJ1-3; D not certain. Looked up from germline, CDR1 is MGHRA and CDR2 is YSYEKL. The germline V and J ends were trimmed by 0 bases and 0 bases, with 12 bases remaining between them. CDR3 length: 17 amino acids.